Detailed here is one T cell receptor beta chain. V was pared by 6 bases and J by 0 bases, with 11 bases of the junction left unmatched. The CDR3 contains 19 residues. Germline V gene data show CDR1 as MNHEY and CDR2 as SMNVEV (reference sequence). The entry originates in a study of response to subunit inactivated influenza vaccine. TCRdb reprocessed the RT-PCR reads via MiXCR and lists one record per CDR3 protein. Among around 150,000 distinct CDR3 sequences listed, 11% were seen once. The chain links TRBV27 to TRBJ2-2; 12 bases fit TRBD2. This sequence originates from a man in his fifties who received an inactivated influenza vaccine. Sequencing was performed on non-naive T cells sorted from PBMCs, taken roughly 48 days after vaccination. CDR3 bases: TGTGCCAGCAGCCGGACTAGCGGGACGACACCAGCGAACACCGGGGAGCTGTTTTTT. It yields the protein CASSRTSGTTPANTGELFF.